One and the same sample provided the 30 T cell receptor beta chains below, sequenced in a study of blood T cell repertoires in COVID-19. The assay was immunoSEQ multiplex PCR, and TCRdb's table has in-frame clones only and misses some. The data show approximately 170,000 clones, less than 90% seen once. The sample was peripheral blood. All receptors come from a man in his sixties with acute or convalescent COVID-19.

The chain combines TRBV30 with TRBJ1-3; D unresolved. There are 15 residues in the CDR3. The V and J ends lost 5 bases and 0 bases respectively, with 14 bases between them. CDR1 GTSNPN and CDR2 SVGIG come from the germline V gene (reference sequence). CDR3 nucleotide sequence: TGTGCCTGGGGTAATACAGCCTACTCTGGAAACACCATATATTTT. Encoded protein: CAWGNTAYSGNTIYF.

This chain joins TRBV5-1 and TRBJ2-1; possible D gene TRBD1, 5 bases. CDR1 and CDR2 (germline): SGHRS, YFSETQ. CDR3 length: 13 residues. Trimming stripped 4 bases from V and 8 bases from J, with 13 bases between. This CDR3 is CASSQYPRDEQFF. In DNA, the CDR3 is TGCGCCAGCAGCCAATATCCCAGGGATGAGCAGTTCTTC.

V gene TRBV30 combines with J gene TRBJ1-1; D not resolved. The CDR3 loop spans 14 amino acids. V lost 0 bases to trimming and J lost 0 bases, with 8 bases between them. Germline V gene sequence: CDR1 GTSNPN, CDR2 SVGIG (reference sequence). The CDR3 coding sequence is TGTGCCTGGAGTGTTTCGGTTTTGAACACTGAAGCTTTCTTT. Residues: CAWSVSVLNTEAFF.

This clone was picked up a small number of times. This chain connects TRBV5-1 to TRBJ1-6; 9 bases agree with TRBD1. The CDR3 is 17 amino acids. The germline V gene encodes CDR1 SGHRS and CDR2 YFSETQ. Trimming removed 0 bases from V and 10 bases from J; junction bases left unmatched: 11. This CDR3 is CASSLGTGTGLRSPLHF. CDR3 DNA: TGCGCCAGCAGCTTGGGGACCGGGACAGGGCTCCGGTCACCCCTCCACTTT.

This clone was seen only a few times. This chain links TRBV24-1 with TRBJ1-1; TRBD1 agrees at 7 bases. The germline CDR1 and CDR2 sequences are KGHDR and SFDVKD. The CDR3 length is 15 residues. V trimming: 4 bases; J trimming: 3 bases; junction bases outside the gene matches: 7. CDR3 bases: TGTGCCACCAGTGAAGGGGGCTTAGAGGACACTGAAGCTTTCTTT. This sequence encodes CATSEGGLEDTEAFF.

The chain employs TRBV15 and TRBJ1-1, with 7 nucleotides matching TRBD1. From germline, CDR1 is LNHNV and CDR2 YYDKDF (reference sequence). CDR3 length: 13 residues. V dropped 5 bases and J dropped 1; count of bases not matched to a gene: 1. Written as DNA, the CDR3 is TGTGCCACCAGCGGGACAGCGAACACTGAAGCTTTCTTT. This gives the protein CATSGTANTEAFF.

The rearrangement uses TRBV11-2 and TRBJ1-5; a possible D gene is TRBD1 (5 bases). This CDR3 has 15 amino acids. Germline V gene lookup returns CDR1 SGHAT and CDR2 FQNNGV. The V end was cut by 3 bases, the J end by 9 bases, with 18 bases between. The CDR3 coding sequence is TGTGCCAGCAGCTTGGGGACGGGAGCATTCATGCCCCAGCATTTT. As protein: CASSLGTGAFMPQHF.

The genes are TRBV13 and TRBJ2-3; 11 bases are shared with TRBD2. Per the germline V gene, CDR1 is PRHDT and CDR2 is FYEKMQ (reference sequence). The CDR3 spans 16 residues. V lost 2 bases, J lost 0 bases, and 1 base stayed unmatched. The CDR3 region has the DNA TGTGCCAGCAGCTTATCTAGCGGGAGGAGCACAGATACGCAGTATTTT. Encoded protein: CASSLSSGRSTDTQYF.

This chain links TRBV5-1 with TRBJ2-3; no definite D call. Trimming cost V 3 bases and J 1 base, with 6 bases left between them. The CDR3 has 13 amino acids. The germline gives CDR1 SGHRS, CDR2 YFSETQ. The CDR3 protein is CASSSQGTDTQYF. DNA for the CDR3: TGCGCCAGCAGCTCCCAGGGCACAGATACGCAGTATTTT.

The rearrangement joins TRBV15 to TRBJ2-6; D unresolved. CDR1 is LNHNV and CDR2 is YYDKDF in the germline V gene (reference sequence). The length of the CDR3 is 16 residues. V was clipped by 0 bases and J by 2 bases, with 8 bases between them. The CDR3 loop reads CATSRDRRAGANVLTF. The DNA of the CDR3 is TGTGCCACCAGCAGAGATCGTCGGGCTGGGGCCAACGTCCTGACTTTC.

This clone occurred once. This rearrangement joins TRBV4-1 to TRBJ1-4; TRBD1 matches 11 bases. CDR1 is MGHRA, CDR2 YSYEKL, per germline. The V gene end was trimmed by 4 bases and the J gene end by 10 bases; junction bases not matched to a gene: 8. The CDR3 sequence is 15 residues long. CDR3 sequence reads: CASSRQPGQGGKLFF. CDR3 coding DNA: TGCGCCAGCAGCCGTCAACCGGGACAGGGGGGAAAACTGTTTTTT.

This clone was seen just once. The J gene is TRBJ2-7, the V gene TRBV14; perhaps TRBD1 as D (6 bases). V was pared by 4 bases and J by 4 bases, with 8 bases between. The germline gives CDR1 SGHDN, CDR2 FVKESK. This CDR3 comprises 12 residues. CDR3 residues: CASSLQGYEQYF. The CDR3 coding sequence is TGTGCCAGCAGCCTACAGGGTTACGAGCAGTACTTC.

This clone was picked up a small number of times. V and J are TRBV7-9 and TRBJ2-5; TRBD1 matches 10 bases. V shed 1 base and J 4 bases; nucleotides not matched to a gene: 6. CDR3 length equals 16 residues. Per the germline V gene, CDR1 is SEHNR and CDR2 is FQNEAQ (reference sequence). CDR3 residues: CASSLDGDRGLETQYF. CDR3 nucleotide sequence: TGTGCCAGCAGCTTAGATGGGGACAGGGGCTTAGAGACCCAGTACTTC.

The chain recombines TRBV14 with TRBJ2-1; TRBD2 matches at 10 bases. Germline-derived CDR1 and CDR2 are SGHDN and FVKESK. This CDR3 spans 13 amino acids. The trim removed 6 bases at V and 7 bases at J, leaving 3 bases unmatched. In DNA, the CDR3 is TGTGCCAGCAGGAGCGGGGGGGCGAATGAGCAGTTCTTC. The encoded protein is CASRSGGANEQFF.

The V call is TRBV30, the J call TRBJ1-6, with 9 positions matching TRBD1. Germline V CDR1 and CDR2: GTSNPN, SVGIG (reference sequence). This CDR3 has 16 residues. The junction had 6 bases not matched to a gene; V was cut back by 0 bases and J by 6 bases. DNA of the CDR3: TGTGCCTGGAGTGTAGGACAGGGGATGGGTAATTCACCCCTCCACTTT. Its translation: CAWSVGQGMGNSPLHF.

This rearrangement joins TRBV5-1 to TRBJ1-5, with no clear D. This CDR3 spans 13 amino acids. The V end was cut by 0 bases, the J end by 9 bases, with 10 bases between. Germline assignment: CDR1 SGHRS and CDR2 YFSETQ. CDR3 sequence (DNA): TGCGCCAGCAGCTTGGACGGTGAGGGGCCCCAGCATTTT. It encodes CASSLDGEGPQHF.

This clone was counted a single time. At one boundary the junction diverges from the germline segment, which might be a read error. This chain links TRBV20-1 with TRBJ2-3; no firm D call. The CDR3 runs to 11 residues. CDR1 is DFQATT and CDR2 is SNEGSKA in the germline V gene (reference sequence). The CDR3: CSARERDTQYF. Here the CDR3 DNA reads TGCAGTGCTCGAGAGAGGGATACGCAGTATTTT.

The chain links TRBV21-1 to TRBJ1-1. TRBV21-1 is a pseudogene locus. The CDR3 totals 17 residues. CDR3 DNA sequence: TGTGCCAGCAGCCCGGGAGGGGTTTCATTTGGGGACACTGAAGCTTTCTTT. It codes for CASSPGGVSFGDTEAFF.

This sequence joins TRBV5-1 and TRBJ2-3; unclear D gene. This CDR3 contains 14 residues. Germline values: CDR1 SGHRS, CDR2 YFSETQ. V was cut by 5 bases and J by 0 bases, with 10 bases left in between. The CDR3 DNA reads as TGCGCCAGCAGTCCACAGCAGAGCACAGATACGCAGTATTTT. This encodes CASSPQQSTDTQYF.

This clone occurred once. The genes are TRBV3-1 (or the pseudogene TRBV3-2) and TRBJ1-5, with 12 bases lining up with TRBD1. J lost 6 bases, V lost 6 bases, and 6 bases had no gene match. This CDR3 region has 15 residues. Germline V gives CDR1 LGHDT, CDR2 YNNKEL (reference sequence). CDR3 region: CASSRGQGAAQPQHF. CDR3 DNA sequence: TGTGCCAGCAGTAGGGGACAGGGGGCGGCTCAGCCCCAGCATTTT.

CDR3: CATTGFRGPYNSPLHF. CDR3 in DNA: TGTGCCACCACGGGATTTAGGGGGCCATATAATTCACCCCTCCACTTT. The V and J genes are TRBV24-1 and TRBJ1-6; 7 nucleotides line up with TRBD1. The CDR3 extends over 16 amino acids. V dropped 8 bases and J dropped 4; count of bases not matched to a gene: 10. CDR1 is KGHDR and CDR2 is SFDVKD in the germline V gene.

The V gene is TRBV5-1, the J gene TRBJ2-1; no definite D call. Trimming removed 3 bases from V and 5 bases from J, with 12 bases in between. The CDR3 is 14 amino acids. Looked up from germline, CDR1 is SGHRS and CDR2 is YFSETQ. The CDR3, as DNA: TGCGCCAGCAGCTCCATGATCGCTAACAATGAGCAGTTCTTC. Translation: CASSSMIANNEQFF.

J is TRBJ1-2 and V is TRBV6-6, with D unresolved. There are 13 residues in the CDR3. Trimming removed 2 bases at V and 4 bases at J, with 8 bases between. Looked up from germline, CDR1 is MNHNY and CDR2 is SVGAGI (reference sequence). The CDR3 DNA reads TGTGCCAGCAGTTACCTTCAGTCCTATGGCTACACCTTC. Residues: CASSYLQSYGYTF.

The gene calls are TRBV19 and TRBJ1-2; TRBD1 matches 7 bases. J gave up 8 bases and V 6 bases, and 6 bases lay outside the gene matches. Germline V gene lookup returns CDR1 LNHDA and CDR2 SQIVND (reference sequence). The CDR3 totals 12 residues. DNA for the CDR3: TGTGCCAGTAGGACAGACAGGGACGGCTACACCTTC. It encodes CASRTDRDGYTF.

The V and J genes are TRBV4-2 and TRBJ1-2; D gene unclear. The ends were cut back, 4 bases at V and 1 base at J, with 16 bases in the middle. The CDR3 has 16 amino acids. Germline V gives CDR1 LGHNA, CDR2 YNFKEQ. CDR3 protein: CASSRGGQENNYGYTF. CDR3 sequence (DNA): TGTGCCAGCAGCCGTGGCGGGCAGGAGAATAACTATGGCTACACCTTC.

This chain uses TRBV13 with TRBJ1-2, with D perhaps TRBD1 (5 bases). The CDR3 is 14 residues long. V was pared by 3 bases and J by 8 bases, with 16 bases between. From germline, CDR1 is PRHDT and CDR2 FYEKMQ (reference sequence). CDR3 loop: CASSFNGAGGGYTF. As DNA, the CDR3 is TGTGCCAGCAGCTTTAATGGGGCTGGAGGGGGCTACACCTTC.

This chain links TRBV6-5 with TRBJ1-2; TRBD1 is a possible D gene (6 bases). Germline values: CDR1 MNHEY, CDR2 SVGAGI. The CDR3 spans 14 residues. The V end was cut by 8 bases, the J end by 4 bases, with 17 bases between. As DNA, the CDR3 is TGTGCCAGCGCCGGGACACCGGTGGCCTATGGCTACACCTTC. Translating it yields CASAGTPVAYGYTF.

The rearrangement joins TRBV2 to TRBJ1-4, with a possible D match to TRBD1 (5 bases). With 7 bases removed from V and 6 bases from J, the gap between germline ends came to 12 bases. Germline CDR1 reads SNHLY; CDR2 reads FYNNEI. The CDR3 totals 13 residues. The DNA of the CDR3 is TGTGCCAGCACTCGGGGGTTGGATGAAAAACTGTTTTTT. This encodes CASTRGLDEKLFF.

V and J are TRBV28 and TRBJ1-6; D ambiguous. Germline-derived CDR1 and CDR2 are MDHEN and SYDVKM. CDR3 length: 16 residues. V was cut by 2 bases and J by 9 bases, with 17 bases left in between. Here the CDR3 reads CASSLAGSSFTSPLHF. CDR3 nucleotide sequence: TGTGCCAGCAGTTTAGCTGGGAGTTCCTTTACTTCACCCCTCCACTTT.

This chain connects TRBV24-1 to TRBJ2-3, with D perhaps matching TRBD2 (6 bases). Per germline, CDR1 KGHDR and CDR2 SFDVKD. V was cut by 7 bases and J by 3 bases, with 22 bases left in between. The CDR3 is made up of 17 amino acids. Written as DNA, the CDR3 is TGTGCCACCAGCCTCCCGACTAGACGGGATTCAACAGATACGCAGTATTTT. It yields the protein CATSLPTRRDSTDTQYF.